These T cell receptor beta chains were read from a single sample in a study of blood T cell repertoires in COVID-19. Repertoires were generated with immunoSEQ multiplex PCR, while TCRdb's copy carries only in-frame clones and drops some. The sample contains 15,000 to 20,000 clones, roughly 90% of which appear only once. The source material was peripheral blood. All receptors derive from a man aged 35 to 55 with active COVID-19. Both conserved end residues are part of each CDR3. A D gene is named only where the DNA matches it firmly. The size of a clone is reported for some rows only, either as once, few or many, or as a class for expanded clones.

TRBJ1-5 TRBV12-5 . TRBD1 CASALTGNQPQHF TGTGCTAGTGCCTTGACAGGGAACCAGCCCCAGCATTTT
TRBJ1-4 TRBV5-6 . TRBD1 CASSLVVTGGGEKLFF TGTGCCAGCAGCTTGGTGGTGACAGGGGGGGGAGAAAAACTGTTTTTT
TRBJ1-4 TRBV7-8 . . CASSYVGAQGGEKLFF TGTGCCAGCAGCTATGTCGGAGCACAGGGTGGTGAAAAACTGTTTTTT
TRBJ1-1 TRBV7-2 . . CASSLNGGNTEAFF TGTGCCAGCAGCCTTAACGGGGGGAACACTGAAGCTTTCTTT
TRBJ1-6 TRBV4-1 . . CASSPMGLNSPLHF TGCGCCAGCAGCCCGATGGGGCTTAATTCACCCCTCCACTTT
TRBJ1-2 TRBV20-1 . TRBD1 CSASTGVSRGYTF TGCAGTGCTAGTACAGGGGTCTCTAGGGGCTACACCTTC
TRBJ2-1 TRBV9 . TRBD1 CASSVVAGGAYEQFF TGTGCCAGCAGCGTAGTGGCAGGGGGCGCGTATGAGCAGTTCTTC
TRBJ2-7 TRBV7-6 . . CASSLGYGGPEVGGYEQYF TGTGCCAGCAGCTTAGGGTACGGGGGTCCAGAGGTTGGCGGGTACGAGCAGTACTTC
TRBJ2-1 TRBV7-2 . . CASSLTYRRNEQFF TGTGCCAGCAGCTTAACCTACAGGAGAAATGAGCAGTTCTTC
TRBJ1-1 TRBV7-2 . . CASSLVDAGKAFF TGTGCCAGCAGCTTAGTAGATGCCGGGAAAGCTTTCTTT
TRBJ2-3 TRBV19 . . CASSKSRVTDTQYF TGTGCCAGTAGTAAGTCTCGAGTCACAGATACGCAGTATTTT
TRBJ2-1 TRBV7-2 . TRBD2 CASSLDLAGARNEQFF TGTGCCAGCAGCTTAGATCTAGCGGGAGCTCGGAATGAGCAGTTCTTC
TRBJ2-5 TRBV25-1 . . CASNYGLETQYF TGTGCCAGCAACTATGGGTTAGAGACCCAGTACTTC
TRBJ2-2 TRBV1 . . CTSSHIVGGARRGNTGELFF TGCACCAGCAGCCACATAGTAGGAGGAGCGAGGAGGGGTAACACCGGGGAGCTGTTTTTT
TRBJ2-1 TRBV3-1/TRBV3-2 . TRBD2 CASSPKPGGASYNEQFF TGTGCCAGCAGCCCCAAGCCGGGGGGAGCTAGCTACAATGAGCAGTTCTTC
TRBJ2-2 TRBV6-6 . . CASSLGPGGRKNTGELFF TGTGCCAGCAGTCTAGGGCCCGGGGGAAGGAAAAACACCGGGGAGCTGTTTTTT
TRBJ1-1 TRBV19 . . CASSILADPNTEAFF TGTGCCAGTAGTATTCTCGCGGATCCGAACACTGAAGCTTTCTTT
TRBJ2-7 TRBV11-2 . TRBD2 CASSLVSSSGRYEEQYF TGTGCCAGCAGCTTAGTTTCCTCGAGCGGGAGGTATGAGGAGCAGTACTTC
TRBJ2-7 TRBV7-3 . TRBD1 CASSQGQGPYEQYF TGTGCCAGCAGCCAGGGACAGGGCCCCTACGAGCAGTACTTC
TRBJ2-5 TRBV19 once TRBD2 CASSRPSRMAGGQETQYF TGTGCCAGTAGTCGTCCTTCCCGGATGGCGGGAGGCCAAGAGACCCAGTACTTC
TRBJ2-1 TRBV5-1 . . CASSETRDEQFF TGCGCCAGCAGCGAGACTAGAGATGAGCAGTTCTTC
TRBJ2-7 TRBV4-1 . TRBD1 CASSPPGRGLNEQYF TGCGCCAGCAGTCCACCGGGCAGGGGGCTGAACGAGCAGTACTTC
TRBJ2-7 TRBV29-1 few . CSVEGTASYEQYF TGCAGCGTTGAAGGGACAGCATCCTACGAGCAGTACTTC
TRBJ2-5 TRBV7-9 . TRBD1 CASSLRDRGSQETQYF TGTGCCAGCAGCTTACGGGACAGGGGGTCCCAAGAGACCCAGTACTTC
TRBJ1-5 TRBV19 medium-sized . CASSTGHSNQPQHF TGTGCCAGTAGTACCGGACACTCCAATCAGCCCCAGCATTTT
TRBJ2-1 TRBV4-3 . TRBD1 CASSHILGAAGGNEQFF TGCGCCAGCAGCCACATTCTGGGGGCGGCAGGGGGCAATGAGCAGTTCTTC
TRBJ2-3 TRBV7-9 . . CASSPGRGTDTQYF TGTGCCAGCAGCCCCGGTCGGGGCACAGATACGCAGTATTTT
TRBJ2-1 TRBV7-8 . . CASSLSILAIGNEQFF TGTGCCAGCAGCTTATCTATTCTAGCAATAGGCAATGAGCAGTTCTTC
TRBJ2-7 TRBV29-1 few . CSVEWPGSSYEQYF TGCAGCGTTGAATGGCCAGGGTCGTCCTACGAGCAGTACTTC
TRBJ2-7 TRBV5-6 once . CASKEGNSYEQYF TGTGCCAGCAAGGAGGGAAACTCCTACGAGCAGTACTTC
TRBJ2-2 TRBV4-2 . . CASSQVLSRTDATGELFF TGTGCCAGCAGCCAAGTTTTATCCAGGACAGACGCCACCGGGGAGCTGTTTTTT
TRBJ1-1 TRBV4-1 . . CASSHTTGKVAFF TGCGCCAGCAGCCACACAACAGGGAAAGTAGCTTTCTTT
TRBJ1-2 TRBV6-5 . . CASSYGGYGYTF TGTGCCAGCAGTTACGGCGGCTATGGCTACACCTTC
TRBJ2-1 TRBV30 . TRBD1 CAWSLGTGSYNEQFF TGTGCCTGGAGTCTTGGGACAGGGTCCTACAATGAGCAGTTCTTC
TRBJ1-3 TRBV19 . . CASRYGSRSGGNTIYF TGTGCCAGTAGATACGGATCGAGGTCCGGAGGAAACACCATATATTTT
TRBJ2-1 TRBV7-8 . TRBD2 CASSLRTSGRRGEQFF TGTGCCAGCAGCTTACGTACTAGCGGGAGAAGGGGTGAGCAGTTCTTC
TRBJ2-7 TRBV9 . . CASSVAAGGDRATKQYF TGTGCCAGCAGCGTAGCTGCCGGGGGGGACAGGGCGACCAAGCAGTACTTC
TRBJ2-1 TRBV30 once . CAWSVSTGVYNEQFF TGTGCCTGGAGTGTGTCAACGGGAGTCTACAATGAGCAGTTCTTC
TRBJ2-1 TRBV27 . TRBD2 CASSFGRANNEQFF TGTGCCAGCAGTTTCGGGAGGGCCAACAATGAGCAGTTCTTC
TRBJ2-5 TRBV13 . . CASSSATRRETQYF TGTGCCAGCAGCTCCGCAACTAGGAGGGAGACCCAGTACTTC
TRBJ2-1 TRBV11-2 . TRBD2 CASSSLLAGGHNEQFF TGTGCCAGCAGCTCCTTACTAGCGGGAGGCCACAATGAGCAGTTCTTC
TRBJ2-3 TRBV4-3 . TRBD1 CASSQDDRATDTQYF TGCGCCAGCAGCCAAGACGACAGGGCCACAGATACGCAGTATTTT
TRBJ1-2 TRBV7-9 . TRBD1 CASSEGGDSVYGYTF TGTGCCAGCAGCGAGGGCGGGGACAGCGTCTATGGCTACACCTTC
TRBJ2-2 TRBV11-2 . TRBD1 CASSFPGTANTGELFF TGTGCCAGCAGCTTTCCCGGGACAGCGAACACCGGGGAGCTGTTTTTT
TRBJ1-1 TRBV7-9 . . CASSSRGRLNTEAFF TGTGCCAGCAGCTCCCGCGGCAGACTGAACACTGAAGCTTTCTTT
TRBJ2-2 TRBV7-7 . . CASRLGGAGTGELFF TGTGCCAGCAGATTGGGGGGGGCTGGCACCGGGGAGCTGTTTTTT